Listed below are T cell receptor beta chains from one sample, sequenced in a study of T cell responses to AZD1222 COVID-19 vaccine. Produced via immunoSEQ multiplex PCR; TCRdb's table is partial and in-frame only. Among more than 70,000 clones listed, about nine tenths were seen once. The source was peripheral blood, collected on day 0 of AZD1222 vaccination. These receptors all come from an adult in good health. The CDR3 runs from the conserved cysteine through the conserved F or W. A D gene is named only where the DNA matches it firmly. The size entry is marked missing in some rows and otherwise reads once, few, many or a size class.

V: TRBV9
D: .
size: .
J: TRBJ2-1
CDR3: CASSVSPQRSYNEQFF
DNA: TGTGCCAGCAGCGTATCCCCCCAGCGGTCCTACAATGAGCAGTTCTTC

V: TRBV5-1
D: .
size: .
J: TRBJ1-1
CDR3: CASSLRGGTEAFF
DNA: TGCGCCAGCAGCTTAAGGGGGGGAACTGAAGCTTTCTTT

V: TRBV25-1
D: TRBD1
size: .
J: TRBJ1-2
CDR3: CASRGTAVLFGHGYTF
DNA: TGTGCCAGCAGGGGGACAGCTGTACTCTTCGGCCATGGCTACACCTTC

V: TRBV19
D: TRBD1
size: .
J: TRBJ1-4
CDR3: CASTSYYSGTGATNEKLFF
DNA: TGTGCCAGTACCTCCTACTATTCCGGGACAGGGGCCACTAATGAAAAACTGTTTTTT

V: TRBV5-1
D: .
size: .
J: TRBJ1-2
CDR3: CASSLAGYGYTF
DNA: TGCGCCAGCAGCTTGGCCGGGTATGGCTACACCTTC

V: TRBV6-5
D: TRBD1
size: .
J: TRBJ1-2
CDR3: CASSKTGEFYGYTF
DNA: TGTGCCAGCAGTAAGACAGGGGAGTTCTATGGCTACACCTTC

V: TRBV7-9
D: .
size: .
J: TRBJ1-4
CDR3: CAAADHATNEKLFF
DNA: TGTGCGGCGGCGGACCATGCAACTAATGAAAAACTGTTTTTT

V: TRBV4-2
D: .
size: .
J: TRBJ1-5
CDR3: CASRETGTSNQPQHF
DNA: TGTGCCAGCAGGGAAACAGGGACTAGCAATCAGCCCCAGCATTTT

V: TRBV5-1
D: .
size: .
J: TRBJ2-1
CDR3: CASSLLGQRYNEQFF
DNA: TGCGCCAGCAGCTTATTAGGACAGAGATACAATGAGCAGTTCTTC

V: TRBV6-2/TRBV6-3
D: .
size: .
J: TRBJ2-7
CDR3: CASSYRPGLDSYEQYF
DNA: TGTGCCAGCAGTTACAGACCCGGACTGGACTCCTACGAGCAGTACTTC

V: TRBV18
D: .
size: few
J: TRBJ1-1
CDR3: CASFPSVEGVGLAFF
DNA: TGTGCCAGCTTCCCCTCCGTAGAGGGCGTTGGTCTAGCTTTCTTT

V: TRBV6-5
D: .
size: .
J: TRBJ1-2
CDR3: CASSYSTSVSYGYTF
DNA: TGTGCCAGCAGTTACTCGACGTCAGTCTCATATGGCTACACCTTC

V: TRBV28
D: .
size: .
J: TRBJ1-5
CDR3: CASSYRQDPQHF
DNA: TGTGCCAGCAGTTACCGACAGGATCCCCAGCATTTT

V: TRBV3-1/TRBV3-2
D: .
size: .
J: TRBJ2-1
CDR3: CASSQDWGSYNEQFF
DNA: TGTGCCAGCAGCCAAGACTGGGGCTCCTACAATGAGCAGTTCTTC

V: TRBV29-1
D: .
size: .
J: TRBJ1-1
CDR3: CSVEKGLNTEAFF
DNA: TGCAGCGTTGAAAAGGGACTAAACACTGAAGCTTTCTTT

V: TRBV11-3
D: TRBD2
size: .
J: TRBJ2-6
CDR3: CASSRALAGISGANVLTF
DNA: TGTGCCAGCAGCCGTGCACTAGCGGGGATCTCTGGGGCCAACGTCCTGACTTTC

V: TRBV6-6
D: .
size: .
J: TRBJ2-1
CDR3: CASSYPGGANNEQFF
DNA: TGTGCCAGCAGTTACCCCGGGGGCGCAAACAATGAGCAGTTCTTC

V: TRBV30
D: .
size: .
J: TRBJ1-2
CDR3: CARRGAARYGYTF
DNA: TGTGCCCGGAGAGGCGCGGCACGCTATGGCTACACCTTC

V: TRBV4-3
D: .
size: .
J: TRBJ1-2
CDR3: CASSQEEQDYGYTF
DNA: TGCGCCAGCAGCCAAGAAGAACAAGACTATGGCTACACCTTC

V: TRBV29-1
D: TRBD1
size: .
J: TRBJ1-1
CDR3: CSDLTQGARTEAFF
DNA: TGCAGCGACCTAACTCAGGGGGCGCGCACTGAAGCTTTCTTT

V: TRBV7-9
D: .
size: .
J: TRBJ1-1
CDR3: CASSSAGSLAEAFF
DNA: TGTGCCAGCAGCTCAGCAGGGTCCCTCGCTGAAGCTTTCTTT

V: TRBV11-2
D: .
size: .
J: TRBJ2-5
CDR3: CASLRGTQETQYF
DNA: TGTGCCAGCCTCCGGGGAACTCAAGAGACCCAGTACTTC

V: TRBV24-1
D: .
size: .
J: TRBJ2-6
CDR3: CATSGTGGSGANVLTF
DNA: TGTGCCACCAGTGGGACCGGGGGATCTGGGGCCAACGTCCTGACTTTC

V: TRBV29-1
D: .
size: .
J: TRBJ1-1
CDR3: CSVGRRGTEAFF
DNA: TGCAGCGTTGGTCGGAGGGGAACTGAAGCTTTCTTT

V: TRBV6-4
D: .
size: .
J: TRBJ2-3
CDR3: CASSPQGGSTDTQYF
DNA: TGTGCCAGCAGTCCCCAGGGGGGTAGCACAGATACGCAGTATTTT

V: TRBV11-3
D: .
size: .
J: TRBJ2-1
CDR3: CASSLGGYSYNEQFF
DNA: TGTGCCAGCAGCTTAGGGGGGTACTCCTACAATGAGCAGTTCTTC

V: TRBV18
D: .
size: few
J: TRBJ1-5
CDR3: CASSVGQTNQPQHF
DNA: TGTGCCAGCTCAGTTGGACAGACCAATCAGCCCCAGCATTTT

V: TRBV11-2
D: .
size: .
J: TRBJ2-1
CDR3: CASSSEVGYEQFF
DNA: TGTGCCAGCAGCTCAGAAGTGGGCTATGAGCAGTTCTTC

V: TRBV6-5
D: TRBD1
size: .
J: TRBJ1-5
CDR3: CASRSGQGGQPQHF
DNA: TGTGCCAGCAGGTCCGGACAGGGAGGTCAGCCCCAGCATTTT

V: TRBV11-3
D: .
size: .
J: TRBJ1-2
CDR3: CASSLDAHGGFNGYTF
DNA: TGTGCCAGCAGCTTAGACGCCCACGGAGGATTCAATGGCTACACCTTC